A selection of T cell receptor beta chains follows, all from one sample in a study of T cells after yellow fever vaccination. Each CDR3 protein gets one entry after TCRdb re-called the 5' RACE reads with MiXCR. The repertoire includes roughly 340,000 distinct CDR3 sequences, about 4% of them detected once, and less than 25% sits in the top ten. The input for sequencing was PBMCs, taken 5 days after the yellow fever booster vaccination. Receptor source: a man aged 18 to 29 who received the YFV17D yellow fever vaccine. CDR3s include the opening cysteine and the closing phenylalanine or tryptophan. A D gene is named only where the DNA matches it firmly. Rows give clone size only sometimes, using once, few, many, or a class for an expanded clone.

cdr3_nt: TGTGCCAGCAGTGGGACAGGGGCCGATCAGCCCCAGCATTTT
cdr3_aa: CASSGTGADQPQHF
d_call: TRBD1
clone_size: many
j_call: TRBJ1-5
v_call: TRBV2

cdr3_nt: TGTGCCAGCAGCTCGGAAGGAAACACCATATATTTT
cdr3_aa: CASSSEGNTIYF
d_call: .
clone_size: many
j_call: TRBJ1-3
v_call: TRBV7-2

cdr3_nt: TGCGCCAGCAGCCGGTTGGGCGAGGCGAGCGATGAGCAGTTCTTC
cdr3_aa: CASSRLGEASDEQFF
d_call: .
clone_size: .
j_call: TRBJ2-1
v_call: TRBV4-3

cdr3_nt: TGTGCCAGCAGACCTGGACAGGGCCATCAAACTGAAGCTTTCTTT
cdr3_aa: CASRPGQGHQTEAFF
d_call: TRBD1
clone_size: few
j_call: TRBJ1-1
v_call: TRBV7-9

cdr3_nt: TGTGCCAGCAGTGAAGGCCAGGAAAAACTGTTTTTT
cdr3_aa: CASSEGQEKLFF
d_call: .
clone_size: many
j_call: TRBJ1-4
v_call: TRBV6-6

cdr3_nt: TGTGCCAGCCCCGGGGGCGGAAAGAACACTGAAGCTTTCTTT
cdr3_aa: CASPGGGKNTEAFF
d_call: .
clone_size: .
j_call: TRBJ1-1
v_call: TRBV5-4

cdr3_nt: TGCGCCAGCAGCCAAGATGGCGGGGACACTGAAGCTTTCTTT
cdr3_aa: CASSQDGGDTEAFF
d_call: .
clone_size: .
j_call: TRBJ1-1
v_call: TRBV4-3

cdr3_nt: TGTGCCTGGAGTCCGGACCAAGGGGCAGGAGGCTACACCTTC
cdr3_aa: CAWSPDQGAGGYTF
d_call: .
clone_size: .
j_call: TRBJ1-2
v_call: TRBV30

cdr3_nt: TGTGCCAGCAGTTACTCTTCCGGGACACCGGAGCAGTTCTTC
cdr3_aa: CASSYSSGTPEQFF
d_call: .
clone_size: few
j_call: TRBJ2-1
v_call: TRBV6-5

cdr3_nt: TGCAGTGCTAGAGAACTCGAGGGGGGAGGCACAGATACGCAGTATTTT
cdr3_aa: CSARELEGGGTDTQYF
d_call: .
clone_size: .
j_call: TRBJ2-3
v_call: TRBV20-1

cdr3_nt: TGCGCCAGCAGCCGGGGACAGGGGGCTTTGTATGGCTACACCTTC
cdr3_aa: CASSRGQGALYGYTF
d_call: TRBD1
clone_size: many
j_call: TRBJ1-2
v_call: TRBV4-3

cdr3_nt: TGTGCCAGCAGTTACTCTACCCTTGGGGATGAGCAGTTCTTC
cdr3_aa: CASSYSTLGDEQFF
d_call: .
clone_size: many
j_call: TRBJ2-1
v_call: TRBV6-2/TRBV6-3

cdr3_nt: TGTGCCAGCAGCGGACGGACAGGGGAGACAGATACGCAGTATTTT
cdr3_aa: CASSGRTGETDTQYF
d_call: TRBD1
clone_size: many
j_call: TRBJ2-3
v_call: TRBV7-9

cdr3_nt: TGTGCCAGCAGGTCCAGCCCGCGGTTGTACGAGCAGTACTTC
cdr3_aa: CASRSSPRLYEQYF
d_call: .
clone_size: .
j_call: TRBJ2-7
v_call: TRBV28

cdr3_nt: TGTGCCAGCAGCCAGGGACTAGTCAACACCGGGGAGCTGTTTTTT
cdr3_aa: CASSQGLVNTGELFF
d_call: TRBD2
clone_size: few
j_call: TRBJ2-2
v_call: TRBV3-1

cdr3_nt: TGTGCCAGCAGCTCTACTGGACAGGGGGGGTTTTATGGCTACACCTTC
cdr3_aa: CASSSTGQGGFYGYTF
d_call: TRBD1
clone_size: few
j_call: TRBJ1-2
v_call: TRBV5-5

cdr3_nt: TGTGCCAGCAGTGCTAAAACTGTTGGGGGGGCGGAAGCTTTCTTT
cdr3_aa: CASSAKTVGGAEAFF
d_call: .
clone_size: few
j_call: TRBJ1-1
v_call: TRBV6-1

cdr3_nt: TGTGCCAGCAGTTCACAGGGGGCTAGCGAGCCCCAGCATTTT
cdr3_aa: CASSSQGASEPQHF
d_call: TRBD1
clone_size: few
j_call: TRBJ1-5
v_call: TRBV27

cdr3_nt: TGTGCCAGCAGGAGGGGCGGGAGTCGGACTGAAGCTTTCTTT
cdr3_aa: CASRRGGSRTEAFF
d_call: .
clone_size: .
j_call: TRBJ1-1
v_call: TRBV6-5

cdr3_nt: TGTGCCAGCAGCTTGATAGCGGCTAGCTCCTACAATGAGCAGTTCTTC
cdr3_aa: CASSLIAASSYNEQFF
d_call: .
clone_size: few
j_call: TRBJ2-1
v_call: TRBV7-9

cdr3_nt: TGTGCCAGCAGTTTGGCCGAAAACACCATATATTTT
cdr3_aa: CASSLAENTIYF
d_call: .
clone_size: few
j_call: TRBJ1-3
v_call: TRBV6-6

cdr3_nt: TGTGCCAGCAGCTTGGGGGGCGCGGGCGAGCAGTACTTC
cdr3_aa: CASSLGGAGEQYF
d_call: .
clone_size: many
j_call: TRBJ2-7
v_call: TRBV7-9

cdr3_nt: TGTGCCAGCAGTTTCGGGACAGGGGGCGAAGAGACCCAGTACTTC
cdr3_aa: CASSFGTGGEETQYF
d_call: TRBD1
clone_size: many
j_call: TRBJ2-5
v_call: TRBV12-3/TRBV12-4

cdr3_nt: TGTGCCAGCAGCCAAGCCGGGGATGGATACGAGCAGTACTTC
cdr3_aa: CASSQAGDGYEQYF
d_call: .
clone_size: many
j_call: TRBJ2-7
v_call: TRBV4-2

cdr3_nt: TGTGCCAGCGATGGACCGGGAAACTATGGCTACACCTTC
cdr3_aa: CASDGPGNYGYTF
d_call: .
clone_size: many
j_call: TRBJ1-2
v_call: TRBV6-2/TRBV6-3

cdr3_nt: TGCGCCAGCAGCTTGGTAGGGCCTGGAAACACCATATATTTT
cdr3_aa: CASSLVGPGNTIYF
d_call: .
clone_size: many
j_call: TRBJ1-3
v_call: TRBV5-1

cdr3_nt: TGTGCCAGCAGCTTGACGACAGGGGGAAATGAGCAGTTCTTC
cdr3_aa: CASSLTTGGNEQFF
d_call: TRBD1
clone_size: few
j_call: TRBJ2-1
v_call: TRBV5-6

cdr3_nt: TGTGCCAGCAGCTTGACAGGGGGGGGCGAGCAGTACTTC
cdr3_aa: CASSLTGGGEQYF
d_call: TRBD1
clone_size: few
j_call: TRBJ2-7
v_call: TRBV14

cdr3_nt: TGTGCCAGCAGTTACTCGCCGGGACAGGGTTGGCCCCAGCATTTT
cdr3_aa: CASSYSPGQGWPQHF
d_call: TRBD1
clone_size: many
j_call: TRBJ1-5
v_call: TRBV6-5

cdr3_nt: TGCACCAGCAGCCTAGAAGGGACAGGGCATACCTTCTCTAGCACAGATACGCAGTATTTT
cdr3_aa: CTSSLEGTGHTFSSTDTQYF
d_call: .
clone_size: .
j_call: TRBJ2-3
v_call: TRBV1

cdr3_nt: TGTGCCTGGAGTATAGGACTCTACGAGCAGTACTTC
cdr3_aa: CAWSIGLYEQYF
d_call: .
clone_size: few
j_call: TRBJ2-7
v_call: TRBV30

cdr3_nt: TGCGCCAGCAGCCAGGGACAGGCTGGGGGTGAAGCTTTCTTT
cdr3_aa: CASSQGQAGGEAFF
d_call: TRBD1
clone_size: .
j_call: TRBJ1-1
v_call: TRBV4-3

cdr3_nt: TGCGCCAGCAGCCCGGGACTAGAGAGCACAGATACGCAGTATTTT
cdr3_aa: CASSPGLESTDTQYF
d_call: TRBD2
clone_size: many
j_call: TRBJ2-3
v_call: TRBV5-1

cdr3_nt: TGTGCCATCAGTGAGGGGGACAGGGGTTGGAGTAATTCACCCCTCCACTTT
cdr3_aa: CAISEGDRGWSNSPLHF
d_call: TRBD1
clone_size: few
j_call: TRBJ1-6
v_call: TRBV10-3

cdr3_nt: TGTGCCAGCAGCTTAAACGGGGGGGCCGGGGAGACCCAGTACTTC
cdr3_aa: CASSLNGGAGETQYF
d_call: TRBD2
clone_size: few
j_call: TRBJ2-5
v_call: TRBV7-2

cdr3_nt: TGCGCCAGCAGTGTGGGGAGTTCCCAAGAGACCCAGTACTTC
cdr3_aa: CASSVGSSQETQYF
d_call: .
clone_size: .
j_call: TRBJ2-5
v_call: TRBV5-1

cdr3_nt: TGTGCCACGATACAGGGCTCCACTGAAGCTTTCTTT
cdr3_aa: CATIQGSTEAFF
d_call: .
clone_size: .
j_call: TRBJ1-1
v_call: TRBV7-9

cdr3_nt: TGTGCCAGCAGCTTGGGGCCAGGGAGGGATGAAAAACTGTTTTTT
cdr3_aa: CASSLGPGRDEKLFF
d_call: .
clone_size: .
j_call: TRBJ1-4
v_call: TRBV7-3

cdr3_nt: TGCAGTGCCCTCGACCGAGTCTCCTACGAGCAGTACTTC
cdr3_aa: CSALDRVSYEQYF
d_call: .
clone_size: few
j_call: TRBJ2-7
v_call: TRBV20-1

cdr3_nt: TGTGCCAGCATAGGTGGAAACACCATATATTTT
cdr3_aa: CASIGGNTIYF
d_call: .
clone_size: few
j_call: TRBJ1-3
v_call: TRBV5-6

cdr3_nt: TGTGCCAGCAGCTTACAGAAGGCAACTAATGAAAAACTGTTTTTT
cdr3_aa: CASSLQKATNEKLFF
d_call: .
clone_size: few
j_call: TRBJ1-4
v_call: TRBV7-2

cdr3_nt: TGCAGTGCTCCCGGAGGGGGGGCGCGAGTGGGGGCCCAGCATTTT
cdr3_aa: CSAPGGGARVGAQHF
d_call: .
clone_size: few
j_call: TRBJ1-5
v_call: TRBV20-1

cdr3_nt: TGCGCCAGCAGCCAAGGCCTGGAACGTTTGGAGCAGTACTTC
cdr3_aa: CASSQGLERLEQYF
d_call: .
clone_size: few
j_call: TRBJ2-7
v_call: TRBV4-1

cdr3_nt: TGTGCCACCAGTGATTTCCGAAGTGGGGGTGGAGAGACCCAGTACTTC
cdr3_aa: CATSDFRSGGGETQYF
d_call: .
clone_size: .
j_call: TRBJ2-5
v_call: TRBV24-1

cdr3_nt: TGCAGTGCTAGGGACCCACGAGGCTATGGCTACACCTTC
cdr3_aa: CSARDPRGYGYTF
d_call: .
clone_size: many
j_call: TRBJ1-2
v_call: TRBV20-1

cdr3_nt: TGTGCCAGCAGCCGTAGCGGAAACACAGATACGCAGTATTTT
cdr3_aa: CASSRSGNTDTQYF
d_call: .
clone_size: .
j_call: TRBJ2-3
v_call: TRBV6-5

cdr3_nt: TGTGCCACCAGCATAGTACAGGGAAGCAATCAGCCCCAGCATTTT
cdr3_aa: CATSIVQGSNQPQHF
d_call: .
clone_size: few
j_call: TRBJ1-5
v_call: TRBV15

cdr3_nt: TGCAGTGCCCTAGCGGGGGGGACGGAAGAGACCCAGTACTTC
cdr3_aa: CSALAGGTEETQYF
d_call: TRBD2
clone_size: .
j_call: TRBJ2-5
v_call: TRBV20-1